This TCR beta chain derives from a study of T cells in localized non-small cell lung cancer. Study-wide results and caveats: Because researchers sequenced only one region of the tumor, heterogeneity is still possible.

The germline V gene encodes CDR1 GTSNPN and CDR2 SVGIG (reference sequence). The CDR3 spans 16 residues. J was trimmed by 0 bases and V by 3 bases; bases with no gene match: 7. On this clone: As yet, its antigen is unknown.

Profiled with immunoSEQ multiplex PCR; TCRdb holds only in-frame clones, not every one. Of around 36,000 clones listed, about 76% are singletons. The sample in question was peripheral blood mononuclear cells, obtained before any cancer treatment. This chain links TRBV30 with TRBJ1-3; 8 bases align to TRBD1. This receptor was obtained from a male donor older than 55 with stage II lung adenocarcinoma. The CDR3 here is CAWSTGGTASGNTIYF. The CDR3, as DNA: TGTGCCTGGAGCACAGGGGGGACAGCCTCTGGAAACACCATATATTTT.